The 3 T cell receptor beta chains below all came from one sample that was sequenced in a study of response to subunit inactivated influenza vaccine. TCRdb reprocessed the RT-PCR reads with MiXCR, giving one entry per CDR3 protein. This table holds about 160,000 distinct CDR3 sequences, approximately 10% found once. This specimen consisted of non-naive T cells sorted from PBMCs, obtained more than 35 days after vaccination. These receptors all come from a man in his fifties who received an inactivated influenza vaccine.

This clonotype has at least ten counts. The V gene is TRBV28, the J gene TRBJ1-5, with unresolved D. The CDR3 runs to 13 residues. Germline CDR1 is MDHEN and CDR2 is SYDVKM. Trimming took off 10 bases at V and 0 bases at J, with 10 bases between the two ends. The CDR3 DNA follows: TGTGCCACTAAGGGTCCTAGCAATCAGCCCCAGCATTTT. Translated: CATKGPSNQPQHF.

The chain links TRBV4-1 to TRBJ2-5, with D possibly matching TRBD2 (6 bases). The germline V gene encodes CDR1 MGHRA and CDR2 YSYEKL. The CDR3 runs 13 residues. V lost 4 bases, J lost 5 bases, and 11 bases lay in between. The CDR3 DNA reads TGCGCCAGCAGCCGACTAGTTGGGGAGACCCAGTACTTC. It yields the protein CASSRLVGETQYF.

The chain combines TRBV7-9 with TRBJ1-2; D remains unclear. Per germline, CDR1 SEHNR and CDR2 FQNEAQ (reference sequence). The CDR3 sequence is 13 residues long. Trimming stripped 2 bases from V and 2 bases from J, with 6 bases between. This chain's CDR3 is CASSLLENYGYTF. In nucleotides, the CDR3 is TGTGCCAGCAGCTTACTCGAGAACTATGGCTACACCTTC.